This T cell receptor (beta chain) was identified during a study of T cell responses to AZD1222 COVID-19 vaccine. To note about this clone: Its antigen is not identified.

Germline CDR1 and CDR2: SGHRS and YFSETQ. This CDR3 is 14 amino acids long. Trimming took off 4 bases at V and 1 base at J, with 11 bases between the two ends. Study observations and caveats: The sample set comprised mostly white British donors with more females, and clonal diversity was possibly underestimated. Only 5 or 6 people who got AZD1222 tested seropositive at baseline.

Generated by immunoSEQ multiplex PCR, the TCRdb table keeps only in-frame clones and is missing some. The table lists approximately 260,000 clones, more than 85% of them singletons. Sample: peripheral blood, taken on day 0 of AZD1222 vaccination. The receptor comes from an adult in good health. The chain has TRBV5-1 and TRBJ1-1; maybe TRBD1 (6 bases). The CDR3 bases are TGCGCCAGCAGCACCTACAGGGCGAACACTGAAGCTTTCTTT. Protein sequence: CASSTYRANTEAFF.